This T cell receptor beta chain is from a study of identical twins. J gave up 13 bases and V 0 bases, and 15 bases lay outside the gene matches. Germline values: CDR1 MDHEN, CDR2 SYDVKM. The CDR3 extends over 16 amino acids. Unique molecular identifiers were present on the cDNA, and a universal primer site came from template switching. TCRdb analysed the 5' RACE reads with MiXCR anew, one entry per CDR3 protein. This table has around 1.7 million distinct CDR3 sequences, less than 35% appearing once. Study conclusions and caveats: There was an excess of low generation probability in the out-of-frame alpha sequences that twins shared. Abundant beta clonotypes from cord blood had fewer insertions, unlike memory repertoires, which showed none. Surplus twin overlap in beta out-of-frame sequences was less pronounced.

On this clonotype: What it recognizes is unknown. This may be a read error, as it is one base from a much larger clone.

The rearrangement joins TRBV28 to TRBJ2-1, with TRBD1 matching 7 bases. The receptor was derived from a newborn girl in good health. Sequenced input: cord blood. CDR3 region: CASSLWTGQAQETQFF. The CDR3 DNA is TGTGCCAGCAGTTTATGGACAGGGCAAGCTCAAGAGACCCAGTTCTTC.